These 19 T cell receptor beta chains were sequenced from one sample in a study of T cells in Graves' hyperthyroidism and ophthalmopathy. The investigators amplified TCR beta CDR3 regions from RNA transcripts. First-round RT-PCR targeting the TCR CDR3 was performed with the HTBI primer set. TCRdb analysed the multiplex PCR reads with MiXCR anew, one entry per CDR3 protein. The table includes a few hundred thousand distinct CDR3 sequences, 12% to 15% detected once. The sequenced sample consisted of blood. The receptor set was obtained from a woman between 18 and 29 years old with Graves' hyperthyroidism.

This clonotype was counted between two and nine times. One end of the junction is discordant with germline, which a read error may explain. This rearrangement joins TRBV4-1 to TRBJ1-3; possibly TRBD1 for D (5 bases). The CDR3 covers 15 residues. Germline V lookup: CDR1 MGHRA, CDR2 YSYEKL. The chain's CDR3 is CASSQTDIPGNTTYF. As DNA, the CDR3 is TGCGCCAGCAGCCAGACGGACATCCCTGGAAACACCACATATTTT.

The chain has TRBV27 and TRBJ2-7; 8 bases match TRBD1. Germline CDR1 and CDR2: MNHEY and SMNVEV (reference sequence). V lost 0 bases, J lost 3 bases, and 7 bases stayed unmatched. CDR3 length: 16 residues. The CDR3 spells CASSLSVTGAGYEQYF. The DNA of the CDR3 is TGTGCCAGCAGTTTATCCGTGACAGGGGCAGGCTACGAGCAGTACTTC.

This clonotype appeared many times. The chain couples TRBV11-2 to TRBJ2-1; D uncertain. V gave up 0 bases and J gave up 2 bases, with 11 bases separating them. This CDR3 contains 16 residues. The V gene's germline CDR1 is SGHAT and CDR2 FQNNGV. The chain's CDR3 is CASSLDSGSPYNEQFF. For the CDR3, the DNA is TGTGCCAGCAGCTTAGATTCCGGGTCGCCCTACAATGAGCAGTTCTTC.

The J gene is TRBJ1-5, the V gene TRBV12-3 or TRBV12-4, with 8 bases that match TRBD1. Losses at the gene ends were 0 bases for V and 3 bases for J; bases not matched to a gene: 7. The CDR3 sequence is 17 residues long. Here the CDR3 DNA reads TGTGCCAGCAGTTTAGCGCTTGGGACAGGAGACAATCAGCCCCAGCATTTT. It specifies CASSLALGTGDNQPQHF.

The rearrangement links TRBV5-1 to TRBJ1-2; perhaps TRBD1 as D (5 bases). The CDR3 length is 14 residues. Germline CDR1 reads SGHRS; CDR2 reads YFSETQ. Trimming left V 5 bases short and J 8 bases short, with 19 bases between. The CDR3 DNA reads TGCGCCAGCAGGGAACAGGTTCAAGTGGGGGGCTACACCTTC. This sequence encodes CASREQVQVGGYTF.

This clonotype appeared a few times. The V gene is TRBV19, the J gene TRBJ2-5; 8 nucleotides line up with TRBD2. The length of the CDR3 is 14 residues. The trim removed 4 bases at V and 4 bases at J, leaving 5 bases unmatched. Germline assignment: CDR1 LNHDA and CDR2 SQIVND (reference sequence). CDR3 amino acids: CASSTAGLAETQYF. CDR3 coding DNA: TGTGCCAGTAGTACAGCCGGACTAGCAGAGACCCAGTACTTC. The full variable domain, its missing parts supplied by reference TRBV19 and TRBJ2-5, is DGGITQSPKYLFRKEGQNVTLSCEQNLNHDAMYWYRQDPGQGLRLIYYSQIVNDFQKGDIAEGYSVSREKKESFPLTVTSAQKNPTAFYLCASSTAGLAETQYFGPGTRLLVL.

This clonotype came up many times. The chain joins TRBV5-5 to TRBJ1-2; perhaps TRBD1 as D (5 bases). The germline V and J ends were trimmed by 0 bases and 5 bases, with 14 bases remaining between them. The germline V gene has CDR1 SGHKS and CDR2 YYEKEE (reference sequence). This CDR3 is built from 15 residues. The chain's CDR3 is CASSLDSRERYGYTF. CDR3 nucleotide sequence: TGTGCCAGCAGCTTGGATTCCAGGGAACGTTATGGCTACACCTTC.

This clonotype appeared many times. The chain employs TRBV6-1 and TRBJ1-1; the D gene is possibly TRBD1 (5 bases). V was pared by 5 bases and J by 2 bases, with 21 bases between. There are 17 residues in the CDR3. The V gene's germline CDR1 is MNHNS and CDR2 SASEGT. Here the CDR3 reads CASSYGILGAINTEAFF. In DNA, the CDR3 is TGTGCCAGCAGTTACGGGATACTAGGGGCGATAAACACTGAAGCTTTCTTT.

This clonotype was seen repeatedly, ten times or more. The chain couples TRBV19 to TRBJ2-3, with unresolved D. CDR3 length: 13 residues. V was cut by 4 bases and J by 2 bases, with 7 bases left in between. Per the germline V gene, CDR1 is LNHDA and CDR2 is SQIVND (reference sequence). In nucleotides, the CDR3 is TGTGCCAGTAGTACCGGCTACACAGATACGCAGTATTTT. Translation: CASSTGYTDTQYF.

The chain has TRBV7-9 and TRBJ2-7; D is undetermined. CDR3 length: 13 residues. The germline V and J ends were trimmed by 5 bases and 1 base, with 9 bases remaining between them. CDR1 SEHNR and CDR2 FQNEAQ come from the germline V gene (reference sequence). CDR3 protein: CASSPDISYEQYF. The DNA for the CDR3 is TGTGCCAGCAGCCCCGACATTTCCTACGAGCAGTACTTC.

This clonotype was recorded at least ten times. The chain has TRBV4-1 and TRBJ1-5; 7 nucleotides align to TRBD1. V was pared by 1 base and J by 3 bases, with 3 bases of the junction left unmatched. Germline V gene lookup returns CDR1 MGHRA and CDR2 YSYEKL. The CDR3 loop spans 15 amino acids. The CDR3 region has the DNA TGCGCCAGCAGCCAAGTTGGGACAGTCAATCAGCCCCAGCATTTT. Its protein is CASSQVGTVNQPQHF.

This clonotype came up many times. The chain carries TRBV28 and TRBJ1-1; no definite D call. CDR3 length equals 15 residues. Germline V gene data show CDR1 as MDHEN and CDR2 as SYDVKM. Trimming removed 1 base from V and 0 bases from J, with 9 bases in between. This CDR3 reads CASSLLPGMNTEAFF. CDR3 in DNA: TGTGCCAGCAGTTTATTACCGGGAATGAACACTGAAGCTTTCTTT. The full variable domain, with the rest looked up from reference TRBV28 and TRBJ1-1, is DVKVTQSSRYLVKRTGEKVFLECVQDMDHENMFWYRQDPGLGLRLIYFSYDVKMKEKGDIPEGYSVSREKKERFSLILESASTNQTSMYLCASSLLPGMNTEAFFGQGTRLTVV.

This clonotype was observed many times. The chain has TRBV7-3 and TRBJ1-2, with TRBD1 matching 9 bases. The CDR3 runs to 15 residues. Germline CDR1 and CDR2: SGHTA and FQGTGA. Trimming at V came to 5 bases and at J to 4 bases, leaving 8 bases not matched to a gene. In nucleotides, the CDR3 is TGTGCCAGCAGCCGGACAGGGGATGGGGCCTATGGCTACACCTTC. Its protein is CASSRTGDGAYGYTF.

This clonotype was recorded at least ten times. The chain uses TRBV20-1 and TRBJ2-3, with 13 bases fitting TRBD2. After removal of 6 bases from V and 11 bases from J, the junction contained 23 bases not matched to a gene. This CDR3 is 18 amino acids long. Germline lookup yields CDR1 DFQATT and CDR2 SNEGSKA (reference sequence). The DNA of the CDR3 is TGCAGTGCCCCCGGACTAGCGGGAGAGGGGACTCTCCGTAGGGGGCAGTATTTT. Protein sequence: CSAPGLAGEGTLRRGQYF.

This clonotype was observed at least ten times. The chain carries TRBV20-1 and TRBJ2-7; 13 nucleotides agree with TRBD2. CDR1 and CDR2 (germline): DFQATT, SNEGSKA (reference sequence). The J segment lost 9 bases and the V segment lost 0 bases, leaving 14 bases of the junction unmatched. The length of the CDR3 is 17 residues. The CDR3 loop reads CSARDFELAGGPGWQYF. CDR3 DNA: TGCAGTGCTAGAGATTTCGAACTAGCGGGAGGGCCGGGGTGGCAGTACTTC.

The chain combines TRBV18 with TRBJ1-1; 10 bases agree with TRBD1. Germline CDR1 is KGHSH and CDR2 is LQKENI. J gave up 0 bases and V 5 bases, and 12 bases lay outside the gene matches. The CDR3 loop spans 18 amino acids. The CDR3 is CASSKARDRGSVNTEAFF. CDR3 in DNA: TGTGCCAGCTCAAAGGCCCGGGACAGGGGTTCTGTGAACACTGAAGCTTTCTTT.

The chain is built from TRBV3-1 and TRBJ2-4; D gene uncertain. Germline V lookup: CDR1 LGHDT, CDR2 YNNKEL (reference sequence). This CDR3 comprises 16 residues. Deletions cut 0 bases from V and 0 bases from J, with 9 bases between. CDR3 nucleotides: TGTGCCAGCAGCCAAGATACGAGACTAGCCAAAAACATTCAGTACTTC. It yields the protein CASSQDTRLAKNIQYF.

This clonotype has at least ten counts. The chain links TRBV12-3 or TRBV12-4 to TRBJ2-5; TRBD1 aligns across 7 bases. There are 13 residues in the CDR3. After removal of 8 bases from V and 2 bases from J, the junction contained 5 bases not matched to a gene. This CDR3 is CASAGTEQETQYF. Here the CDR3 DNA reads TGTGCCAGCGCCGGGACAGAGCAAGAGACCCAGTACTTC.

This clonotype was observed many times. The genes are TRBV6-2 or TRBV6-3 and TRBJ2-3; maybe TRBD2 (6 bases). CDR1 and CDR2 (germline): MNHEY, SVGEGT. The germline V and J ends were trimmed by 2 bases and 4 bases, with 22 bases remaining between them. CDR3 length equals 18 residues. Here the CDR3 reads CASSYRGQRVLPSDTQYF. The CDR3 DNA follows: TGTGCCAGCAGTTACCGAGGTCAGCGGGTTCTTCCCTCAGATACGCAGTATTTT.